The rows below give T cell receptor beta chains drawn from one sample of a study of blood T cell repertoires in COVID-19. The table came from immunoSEQ multiplex PCR; TCRdb's copy has only in-frame clones and leaves some out. Here the sample spans roughly 40,000 clones, around 91% being singletons. Material for sequencing was peripheral blood. The receptors derive from a middle-aged man with active COVID-19. CDR3s include the opening cysteine and the closing phenylalanine or tryptophan. Fields, in order: J gene, D gene, V gene, clone size, CDR3 DNA, CDR3 protein. The D gene is left open where the match is weak. Only part of the rows carry a size: once, few, many, or a class if the clone is expanded.

J gene: TRBJ1-1; D gene: -; V gene: TRBV25-1; clone size: -; CDR3 DNA: TGTGCCAGCAGTGACCACAGGGTTGGGAACACTGAAGCTTTCTTT; CDR3 protein: CASSDHRVGNTEAFF
J gene: TRBJ1-2; D gene: -; V gene: TRBV30; clone size: -; CDR3 DNA: TGTGCCTGCAACAGGGCCTCCCCTAACTATGGCTACACCTTC; CDR3 protein: CACNRASPNYGYTF
J gene: TRBJ1-2; D gene: -; V gene: TRBV6-5; clone size: -; CDR3 DNA: TGTGCCAGCAACTTTTTCAACTATGGCTACACCTTC; CDR3 protein: CASNFFNYGYTF
J gene: TRBJ2-1; D gene: TRBD2; V gene: TRBV28; clone size: -; CDR3 DNA: TGTGCCAGCAGTAGTAGCGGGGGGGCCTATGAGCAGTTCTTC; CDR3 protein: CASSSSGGAYEQFF
J gene: TRBJ1-4; D gene: -; V gene: TRBV29-1; clone size: -; CDR3 DNA: TGCAGCGTTATCTCAGGGATGGATGAAAAACTGTTTTTT; CDR3 protein: CSVISGMDEKLFF
J gene: TRBJ1-2; D gene: TRBD1; V gene: TRBV18; clone size: -; CDR3 DNA: TGTGCCAGCTCACCACCCCAGGGGGCGCAGGGCTACACCTTC; CDR3 protein: CASSPPQGAQGYTF
J gene: TRBJ2-7; D gene: -; V gene: TRBV6-5; clone size: -; CDR3 DNA: TGTGCCAGCAGTTACTCCCAGACACCCGGAGGGGAGCAGTACTTC; CDR3 protein: CASSYSQTPGGEQYF
J gene: TRBJ1-2; D gene: -; V gene: TRBV4-1; clone size: -; CDR3 DNA: TGCGCCAGCAGCCAACCCGTGGGGGGGGCATCTACCTATGGCTACACCTTC; CDR3 protein: CASSQPVGGASTYGYTF
J gene: TRBJ2-5; D gene: -; V gene: TRBV7-2; clone size: -; CDR3 DNA: TGTGCCAGCAGCTTAAGCGCCGCCCGGGGCCAAGAGACCCAGTACTTC; CDR3 protein: CASSLSAARGQETQYF
J gene: TRBJ1-2; D gene: -; V gene: TRBV10-2; clone size: -; CDR3 DNA: TGCGCCAGCAGTTCCGGGATGAACTATGGCTACACCTTC; CDR3 protein: CASSSGMNYGYTF
J gene: TRBJ1-5; D gene: -; V gene: TRBV7-2; clone size: -; CDR3 DNA: TGTGCCAGCAGCTTACAGCAGGTTTCTAATCAGCCCCAGCATTTT; CDR3 protein: CASSLQQVSNQPQHF
J gene: TRBJ2-2; D gene: TRBD2; V gene: TRBV3-1/TRBV3-2; clone size: once; CDR3 DNA: TGTGCCAGCAGCCAAACTAGCGGATCGAACACCGGGGAGCTGTTTTTT; CDR3 protein: CASSQTSGSNTGELFF
J gene: TRBJ1-1; D gene: -; V gene: TRBV7-8; clone size: -; CDR3 DNA: TGTGCCAGCAGCTCGACAGGATCAGCTGAAGCTTTCTTT; CDR3 protein: CASSSTGSAEAFF
J gene: TRBJ2-5; D gene: TRBD2; V gene: TRBV6-1; clone size: once; CDR3 DNA: TGTGCCAGCAGTGAACCGGGACTAGCGGGAAAAAGGCGTGAGACCCAGTACTTC; CDR3 protein: CASSEPGLAGKRRETQYF
J gene: TRBJ2-1; D gene: TRBD2; V gene: TRBV6-4; clone size: -; CDR3 DNA: TGTGCCAGCAGAGAAAGCGGGGGGGCCAATGAGCAGTTCTTC; CDR3 protein: CASRESGGANEQFF
J gene: TRBJ2-3; D gene: -; V gene: TRBV7-2; clone size: -; CDR3 DNA: TGTGCCAGCAGCTTAGGGGATAGCGCGGATACGCAGTATTTT; CDR3 protein: CASSLGDSADTQYF
J gene: TRBJ2-5; D gene: TRBD1; V gene: TRBV7-2; clone size: -; CDR3 DNA: TGTGCCAGCAGCCCAGGGGACAGGGGGCTGGAGACCCAGTACTTC; CDR3 protein: CASSPGDRGLETQYF
J gene: TRBJ2-1; D gene: -; V gene: TRBV7-3; clone size: -; CDR3 DNA: TGTGCCAGCAGCTTCCTCGCTGAGAGCTCCTACAATGAGCAGTTCTTC; CDR3 protein: CASSFLAESSYNEQFF
J gene: TRBJ2-1; D gene: TRBD1; V gene: TRBV5-1; clone size: once; CDR3 DNA: TGCGCCAGCAGCTTAGGACAGGGGGTCCACAATGAGCAGTTCTTC; CDR3 protein: CASSLGQGVHNEQFF
J gene: TRBJ1-6; D gene: TRBD1; V gene: TRBV19; clone size: -; CDR3 DNA: TGTGCCAGTAGTCCTCGGGACAGGGGAACTTCACCCCTCCACTTT; CDR3 protein: CASSPRDRGTSPLHF
J gene: TRBJ2-1; D gene: -; V gene: TRBV5-5; clone size: -; CDR3 DNA: TGTGCCAGCAGCCCCCCAACAGGGACCTTACGGGATGAGCAGTTCTTC; CDR3 protein: CASSPPTGTLRDEQFF
J gene: TRBJ2-7; D gene: -; V gene: TRBV18; clone size: -; CDR3 DNA: TGTGCCAGCTCAAGAGAACAGTCCTACGAGCAGTACTTC; CDR3 protein: CASSREQSYEQYF
J gene: TRBJ2-3; D gene: TRBD2; V gene: TRBV3-1/TRBV3-2; clone size: -; CDR3 DNA: TGTGCCAGCAGCCGAACTAGCGGGGGGACCACAGATACGCAGTATTTT; CDR3 protein: CASSRTSGGTTDTQYF
J gene: TRBJ2-7; D gene: TRBD2; V gene: TRBV3-1/TRBV3-2; clone size: -; CDR3 DNA: TGTGCCAGCAGCCAAGAGCGACTAGCGGGGAGGCAGTACTTC; CDR3 protein: CASSQERLAGRQYF